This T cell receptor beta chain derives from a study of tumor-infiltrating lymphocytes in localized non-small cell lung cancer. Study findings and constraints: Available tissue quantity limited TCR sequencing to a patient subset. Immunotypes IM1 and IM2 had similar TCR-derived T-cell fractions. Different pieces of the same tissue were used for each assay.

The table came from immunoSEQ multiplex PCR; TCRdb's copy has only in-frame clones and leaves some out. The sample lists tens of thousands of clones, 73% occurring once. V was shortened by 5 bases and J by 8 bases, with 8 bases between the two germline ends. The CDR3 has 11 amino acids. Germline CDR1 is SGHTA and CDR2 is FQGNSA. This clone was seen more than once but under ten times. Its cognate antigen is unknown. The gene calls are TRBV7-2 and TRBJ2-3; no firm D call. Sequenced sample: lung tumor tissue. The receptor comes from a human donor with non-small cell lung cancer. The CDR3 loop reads CASSRGFTQYF. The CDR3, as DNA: TGTGCCAGCAGCCGAGGTTTTACGCAGTATTTT.